The sequence of this TCR beta chain was determined in a study of PD-1 blockade in classical Hodgkin lymphoma. Following autologous stem cell transplantation, relapse occurred in every patient, and exposure to brentuximab vedotin varied. Negative selection with magnetic separation was used to purify CD4+ T cells from thawed PBMCs. Best overall response was complete response, partial response or progressive disease in these relapsed/refractory classical Hodgkin lymphoma patients. Germline V gene data show CDR1 as SGHVS and CDR2 as FNYEAQ. The CDR3 spans 15 residues. Germline trimming cut 5 bases from V and 1 base from J; bases unmatched to any gene: 4. Here immunoSEQ multiplex PCR was the method, and the copy in TCRdb shows in-frame clones only, minus some. The sample includes roughly 9,100 clones, around three quarters of them seen just once. Study-wide results and limits: The study found that TCR diversity rose significantly by C4D1 in CD4+ but not CD8+ cells. Partial responders and progressors had significantly lower baseline TCR diversity. Repertoires differed for reasons still undefined, possibly disease activity or prior therapy.

As for this clone: Antigen unknown.

Sequencing was performed on CD4+ T cells from blood, taken at baseline. This TCR was recovered from a human donor with classical Hodgkin lymphoma. J is TRBJ2-2 and V is TRBV7-6; the match to TRBD2 covers 7 bases. CDR3 protein: CASSPSGVNTGELFF. The CDR3 DNA sequence: TGTGCCAGCAGCCCTAGCGGAGTGAACACCGGGGAGCTGTTTTTT.